This TCR beta chain was identified during a study of cytomegalovirus exposure and HLA in healthy donors. General study results and limits: Researchers catalogued about 160 TCR beta chains as cytomegalovirus-associated.

This clone was picked up a small number of times. Its antigen remains unknown. In the PCR, 60 Vbeta and 13 Jbeta primers were used. Repertoires were generated with immunoSEQ multiplex PCR, while TCRdb's copy carries only in-frame clones and drops some. This sample has some 170,000 clones, with 72% found just once. This sequence was found in a human donor in good health. The sample consisted of PBMCs.

The CDR3, as DNA: TGTGCCAGCAGCCAAGACCGGGGGACCCAGTACTTC. Its translation: CASSQDRGTQYF. The J gene is TRBJ2-5, the V gene TRBV14, with D tentatively TRBD2 (5 bases). The CDR3 has 12 amino acids. V shed 0 bases and J shed 7 bases, with 6 bases lying between them. From germline, CDR1 is SGHDN and CDR2 FVKESK.